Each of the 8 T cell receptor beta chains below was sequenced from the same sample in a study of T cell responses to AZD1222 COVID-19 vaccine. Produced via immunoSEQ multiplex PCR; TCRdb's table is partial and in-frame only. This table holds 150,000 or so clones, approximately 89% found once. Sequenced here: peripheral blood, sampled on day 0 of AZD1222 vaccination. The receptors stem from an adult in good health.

This chain's CDR3 is CASSQETATYEQYF. The CDR3, as DNA: TGCGCCAGCAGCCAAGAGACTGCGACCTACGAGCAGTACTTC. The chain employs TRBV4-1 and TRBJ2-7; D unclear. Germline V gene data show CDR1 as MGHRA and CDR2 as YSYEKL. Trimming cost V 0 bases and J 2 bases, with 8 bases left between them. CDR3 length: 14 amino acids.

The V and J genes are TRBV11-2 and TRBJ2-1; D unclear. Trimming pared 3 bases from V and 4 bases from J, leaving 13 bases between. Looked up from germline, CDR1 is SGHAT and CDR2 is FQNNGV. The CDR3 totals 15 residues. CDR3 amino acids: CASSFTSNNYNEQFF. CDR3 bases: TGTGCCAGCAGCTTTACCTCAAACAATTACAATGAGCAGTTCTTC.

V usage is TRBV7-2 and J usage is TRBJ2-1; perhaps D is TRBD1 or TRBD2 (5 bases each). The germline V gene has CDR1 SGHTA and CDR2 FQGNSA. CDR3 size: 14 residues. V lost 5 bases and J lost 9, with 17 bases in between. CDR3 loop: CASSHPTGTGEQFF. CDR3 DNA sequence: TGTGCCAGCAGCCACCCCACCGGGACCGGTGAGCAGTTCTTC.

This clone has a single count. CDR3 sequence reads: CAISPGTAPEKLFF. Here the CDR3 DNA reads TGTGCCATCTCGCCGGGGACCGCTCCTGAAAAACTGTTTTTT. This chain links TRBV19 with TRBJ1-4; TRBD1 is a possible D gene (5 bases). This CDR3 region has 14 residues. CDR1 LNHDA and CDR2 SQIVND come from the germline V gene (reference sequence). V dropped 10 bases and J dropped 7 bases, with 19 bases sitting between them.

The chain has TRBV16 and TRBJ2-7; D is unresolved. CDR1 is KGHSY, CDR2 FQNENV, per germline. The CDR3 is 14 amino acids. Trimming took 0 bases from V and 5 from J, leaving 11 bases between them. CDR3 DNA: TGTGCCAGCAGCCAATCGATCAGTTTGGACGAGCAGTACTTC. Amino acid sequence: CASSQSISLDEQYF.

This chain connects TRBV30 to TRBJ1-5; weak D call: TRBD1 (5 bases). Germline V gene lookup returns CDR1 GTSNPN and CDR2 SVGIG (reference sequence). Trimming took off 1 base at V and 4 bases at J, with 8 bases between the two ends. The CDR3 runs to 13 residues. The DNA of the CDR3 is TGTGCCTGGAGTGACAGGACGAATCAGCCCCAGCATTTT. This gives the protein CAWSDRTNQPQHF.

CDR3 DNA: TGTGCCAGCAGCCGGGACACTAACTATGGCTACACCTTC. It yields the protein CASSRDTNYGYTF. The chain couples TRBV5-5 to TRBJ1-2; possibly TRBD1 for D (6 bases). Germline V CDR1 and CDR2: SGHKS, YYEKEE (reference sequence). With 4 bases removed from V and 0 bases from J, the gap between germline ends came to 7 bases. The CDR3 has 13 amino acids.

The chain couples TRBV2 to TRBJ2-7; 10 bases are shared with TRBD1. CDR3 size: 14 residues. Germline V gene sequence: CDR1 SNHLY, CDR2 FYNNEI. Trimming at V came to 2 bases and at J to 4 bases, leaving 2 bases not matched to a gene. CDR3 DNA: TGTGCCAGCAGTGAATGGACAGGGGGGTACGAGCAGTACTTC. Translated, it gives CASSEWTGGYEQYF. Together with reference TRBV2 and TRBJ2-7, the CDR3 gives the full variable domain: EPEVTQTPSHQVTQMGQEVILRCVPISNHLYFYWYRQILGQKVEFLVSFYNNEISEKSEIFDDQFSVERPDGSNFTLKIRSTKLEDSAMYFCASSEWTGGYEQYFGPGTRLTVT.